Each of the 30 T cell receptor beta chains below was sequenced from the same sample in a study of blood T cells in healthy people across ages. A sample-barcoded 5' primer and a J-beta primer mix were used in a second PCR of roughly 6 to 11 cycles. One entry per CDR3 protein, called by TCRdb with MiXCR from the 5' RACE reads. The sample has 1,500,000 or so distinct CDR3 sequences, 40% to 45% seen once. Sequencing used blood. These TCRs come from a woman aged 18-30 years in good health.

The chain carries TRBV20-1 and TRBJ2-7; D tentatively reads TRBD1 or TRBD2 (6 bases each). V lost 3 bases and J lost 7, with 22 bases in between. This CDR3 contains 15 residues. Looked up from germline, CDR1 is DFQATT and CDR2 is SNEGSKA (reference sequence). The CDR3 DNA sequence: TGCAGTGCTAGCAAACAGGGACTGGGTTACAATGAGCAGTACTTC. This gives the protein CSASKQGLGYNEQYF.

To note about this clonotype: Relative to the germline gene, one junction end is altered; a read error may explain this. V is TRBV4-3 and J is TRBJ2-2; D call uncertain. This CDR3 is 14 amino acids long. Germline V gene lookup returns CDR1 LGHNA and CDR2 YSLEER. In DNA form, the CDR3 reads TGCGCCAGCAACCAAGATGCTGCTGCAGGGGAGCTGTTTTTT. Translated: CASNQDAAAGELFF.

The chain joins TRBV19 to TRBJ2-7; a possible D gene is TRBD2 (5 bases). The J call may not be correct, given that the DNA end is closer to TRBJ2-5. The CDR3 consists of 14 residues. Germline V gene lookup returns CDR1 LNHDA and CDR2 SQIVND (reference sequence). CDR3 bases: TGTGCCAGTAGTGGCTCGGACGGGGTTGAGACCCAGTACTTC. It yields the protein CASSGSDGVETQYF.

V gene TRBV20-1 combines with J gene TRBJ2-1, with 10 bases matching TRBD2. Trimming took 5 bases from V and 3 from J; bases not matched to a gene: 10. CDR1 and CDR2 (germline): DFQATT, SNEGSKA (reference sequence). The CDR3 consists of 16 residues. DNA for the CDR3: TGCAGTGCTGGAACGCAGTTAGCGGGAGGCTACAATGAGCAGTTCTTC. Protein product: CSAGTQLAGGYNEQFF.

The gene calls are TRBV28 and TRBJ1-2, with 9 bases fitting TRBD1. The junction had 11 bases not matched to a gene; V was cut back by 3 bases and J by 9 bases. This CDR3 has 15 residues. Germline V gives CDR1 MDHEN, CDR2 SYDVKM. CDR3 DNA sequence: TGTGCCAGCAGTTTTTATCGGACAGGGGTGCGAAGCTACACCTTC. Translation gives CASSFYRTGVRSYTF.

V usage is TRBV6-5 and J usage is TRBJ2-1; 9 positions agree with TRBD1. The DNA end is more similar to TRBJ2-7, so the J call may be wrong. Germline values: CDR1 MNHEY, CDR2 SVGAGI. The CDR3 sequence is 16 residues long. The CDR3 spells CASSSTGTGRNNEQYF. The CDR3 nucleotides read TGTGCCAGCAGTTCAACCGGGACAGGGCGAAACAATGAGCAGTACTTC.

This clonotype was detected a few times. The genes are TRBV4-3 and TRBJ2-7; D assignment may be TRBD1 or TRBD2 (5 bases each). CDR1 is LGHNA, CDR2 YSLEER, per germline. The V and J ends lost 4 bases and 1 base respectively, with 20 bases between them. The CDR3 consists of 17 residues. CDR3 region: CASSPWLIGAGSYEQYF. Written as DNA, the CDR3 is TGCGCCAGCAGCCCATGGTTGATCGGGGCAGGGTCCTACGAGCAGTACTTC.

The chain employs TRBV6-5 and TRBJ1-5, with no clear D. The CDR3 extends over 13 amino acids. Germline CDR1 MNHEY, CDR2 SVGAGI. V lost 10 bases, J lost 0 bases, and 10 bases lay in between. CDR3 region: CATSLVSNQPQHF. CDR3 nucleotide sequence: TGTGCCACCTCACTAGTTAGCAATCAGCCCCAGCATTTT.

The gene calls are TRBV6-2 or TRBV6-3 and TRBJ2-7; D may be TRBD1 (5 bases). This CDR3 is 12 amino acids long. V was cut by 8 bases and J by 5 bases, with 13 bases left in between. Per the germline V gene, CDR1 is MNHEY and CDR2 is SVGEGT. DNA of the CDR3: TGTGCCAGCCGGAACAGGATCAACGAGCAGTACTTC. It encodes CASRNRINEQYF.

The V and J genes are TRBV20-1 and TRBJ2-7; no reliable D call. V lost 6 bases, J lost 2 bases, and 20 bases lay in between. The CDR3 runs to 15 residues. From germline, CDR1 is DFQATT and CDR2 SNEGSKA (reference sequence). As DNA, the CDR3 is TGCAGTGCCATCTTCAGTGGTTCTTTTGCCTACGAGCAGTACTTC. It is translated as CSAIFSGSFAYEQYF.

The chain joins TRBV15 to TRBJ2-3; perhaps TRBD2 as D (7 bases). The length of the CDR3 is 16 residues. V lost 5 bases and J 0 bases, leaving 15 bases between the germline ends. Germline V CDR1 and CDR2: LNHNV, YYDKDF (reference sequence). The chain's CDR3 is CATSLGGGASTDTQYF. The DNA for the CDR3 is TGTGCCACCAGCCTTGGTGGGGGGGCTAGCACAGATACGCAGTATTTT.

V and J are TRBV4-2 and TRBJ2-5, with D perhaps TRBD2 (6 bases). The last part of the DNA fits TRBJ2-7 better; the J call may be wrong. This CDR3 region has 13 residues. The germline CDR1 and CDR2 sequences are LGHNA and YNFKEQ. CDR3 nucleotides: TGTGCCAGCAGCCAAGCGGACTATTACGAGCAGTACTTC. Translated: CASSQADYYEQYF.

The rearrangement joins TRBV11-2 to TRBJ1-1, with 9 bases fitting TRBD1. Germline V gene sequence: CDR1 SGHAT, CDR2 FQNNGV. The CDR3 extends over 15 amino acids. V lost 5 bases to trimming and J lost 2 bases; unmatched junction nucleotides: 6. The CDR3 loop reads CASSAYRGLNTEAFF. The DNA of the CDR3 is TGTGCCAGCAGCGCCTACAGGGGGCTCAACACTGAAGCTTTCTTT.

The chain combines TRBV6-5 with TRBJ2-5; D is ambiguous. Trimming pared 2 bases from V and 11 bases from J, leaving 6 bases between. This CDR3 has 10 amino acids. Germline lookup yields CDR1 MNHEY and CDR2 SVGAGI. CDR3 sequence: CASSYNGQYF. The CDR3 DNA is TGTGCCAGCAGTTACAATGGGCAGTACTTC.

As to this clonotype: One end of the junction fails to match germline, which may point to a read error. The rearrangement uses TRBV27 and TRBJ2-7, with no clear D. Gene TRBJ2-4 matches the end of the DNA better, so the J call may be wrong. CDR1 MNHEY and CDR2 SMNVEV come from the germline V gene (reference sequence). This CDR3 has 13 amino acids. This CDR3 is CAGSLLRENIQYF. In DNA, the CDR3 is TGTGCCGGCAGCCTACTTAGGGAAAACATTCAGTACTTC.

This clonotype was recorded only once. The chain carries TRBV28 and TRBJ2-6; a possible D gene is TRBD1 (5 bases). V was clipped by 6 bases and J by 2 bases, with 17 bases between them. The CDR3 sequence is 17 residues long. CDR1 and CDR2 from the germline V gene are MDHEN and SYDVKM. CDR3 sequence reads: CASRTQVWKPGANVLTF. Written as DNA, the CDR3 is TGTGCCAGCAGAACACAGGTTTGGAAGCCTGGGGCCAACGTCCTGACTTTC.

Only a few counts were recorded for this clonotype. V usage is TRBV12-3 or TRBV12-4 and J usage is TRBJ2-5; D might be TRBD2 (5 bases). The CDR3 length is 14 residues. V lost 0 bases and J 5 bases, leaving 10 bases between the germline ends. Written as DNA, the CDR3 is TGTGCCAGCAGTTTAGCTCGGGGAATGGAGACCCAGTACTTC. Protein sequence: CASSLARGMETQYF.

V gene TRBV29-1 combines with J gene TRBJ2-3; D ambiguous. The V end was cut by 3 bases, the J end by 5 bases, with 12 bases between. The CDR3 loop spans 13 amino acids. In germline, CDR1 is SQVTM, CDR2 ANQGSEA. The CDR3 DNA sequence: TGCAGCGTTGATTGGCAGCTCAGAGATACGCAGTATTTT. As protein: CSVDWQLRDTQYF.

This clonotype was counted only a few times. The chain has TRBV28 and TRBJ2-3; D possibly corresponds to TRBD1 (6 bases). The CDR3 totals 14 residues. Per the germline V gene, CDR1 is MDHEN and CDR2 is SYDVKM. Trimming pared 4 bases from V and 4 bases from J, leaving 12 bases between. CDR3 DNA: TGTGCCAGCAGTTACGAGGGGGAGTCAGATACGCAGTATTTT. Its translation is CASSYEGESDTQYF.

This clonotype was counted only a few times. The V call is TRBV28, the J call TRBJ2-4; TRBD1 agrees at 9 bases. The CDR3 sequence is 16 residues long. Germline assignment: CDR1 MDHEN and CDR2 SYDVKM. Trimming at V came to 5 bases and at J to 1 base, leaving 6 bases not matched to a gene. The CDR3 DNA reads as TGTGCCAGCAGTCCGGGGACAGGGCGGGCCAAAAACATTCAGTACTTC. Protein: CASSPGTGRAKNIQYF.

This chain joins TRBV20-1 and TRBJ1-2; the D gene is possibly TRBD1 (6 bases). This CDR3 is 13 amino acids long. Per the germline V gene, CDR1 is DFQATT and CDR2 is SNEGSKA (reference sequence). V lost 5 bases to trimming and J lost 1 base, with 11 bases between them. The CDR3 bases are TGCAGTGCTGCAGACAGGATTAACTATGGCTACACCTTC. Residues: CSAADRINYGYTF.

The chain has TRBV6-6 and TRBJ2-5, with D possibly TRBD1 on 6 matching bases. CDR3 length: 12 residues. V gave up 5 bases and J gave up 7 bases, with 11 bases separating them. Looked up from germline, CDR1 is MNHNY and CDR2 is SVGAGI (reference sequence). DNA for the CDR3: TGTGCCAGCAGTACAGGGCCGGGGACCCAGTACTTC. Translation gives CASSTGPGTQYF.

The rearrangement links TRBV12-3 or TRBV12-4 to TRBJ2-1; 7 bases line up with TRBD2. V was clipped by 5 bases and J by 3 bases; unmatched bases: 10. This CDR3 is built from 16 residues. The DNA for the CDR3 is TGTGCCAGCAGTCATACTGGGGGGGTTCACTACAATGAGCAGTTCTTC. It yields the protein CASSHTGGVHYNEQFF.

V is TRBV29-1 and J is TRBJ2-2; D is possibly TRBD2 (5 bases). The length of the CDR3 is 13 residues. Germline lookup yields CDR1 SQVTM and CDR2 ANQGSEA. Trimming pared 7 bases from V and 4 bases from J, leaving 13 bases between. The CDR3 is CSGRGSITGELFF. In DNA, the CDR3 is TGCAGCGGCCGGGGATCCATCACCGGGGAGCTGTTTTTT.

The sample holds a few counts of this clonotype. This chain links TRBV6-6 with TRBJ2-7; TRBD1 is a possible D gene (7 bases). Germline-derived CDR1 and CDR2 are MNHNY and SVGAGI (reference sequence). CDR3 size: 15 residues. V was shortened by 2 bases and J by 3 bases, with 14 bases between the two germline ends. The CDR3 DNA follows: TGTGCCAGCAGTTACGGTTCAGGGGGAGGCTACGAGCAGTACTTC. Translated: CASSYGSGGGYEQYF.

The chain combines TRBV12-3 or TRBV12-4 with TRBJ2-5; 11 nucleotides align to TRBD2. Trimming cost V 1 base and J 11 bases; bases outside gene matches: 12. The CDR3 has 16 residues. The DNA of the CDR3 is TGTGCCAGCAGTTTAGGACTAGCGGGGTTCTACAATGAGCAGTACTTC. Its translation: CASSLGLAGFYNEQYF.

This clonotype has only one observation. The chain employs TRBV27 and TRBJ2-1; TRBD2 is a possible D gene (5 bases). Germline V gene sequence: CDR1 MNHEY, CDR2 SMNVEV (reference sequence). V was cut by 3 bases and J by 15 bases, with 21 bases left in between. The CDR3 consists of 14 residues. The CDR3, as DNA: TGTGCCAGCAGTTTGGTGGGAGACCTCGAGCTACGGTTCTTC. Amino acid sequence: CASSLVGDLELRFF.

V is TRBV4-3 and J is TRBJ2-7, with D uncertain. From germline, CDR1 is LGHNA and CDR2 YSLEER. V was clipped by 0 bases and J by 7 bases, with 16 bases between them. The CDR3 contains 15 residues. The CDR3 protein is CASSQDRRRYNEQYF. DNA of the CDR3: TGCGCCAGCAGCCAAGATCGGCGGAGATACAATGAGCAGTACTTC.

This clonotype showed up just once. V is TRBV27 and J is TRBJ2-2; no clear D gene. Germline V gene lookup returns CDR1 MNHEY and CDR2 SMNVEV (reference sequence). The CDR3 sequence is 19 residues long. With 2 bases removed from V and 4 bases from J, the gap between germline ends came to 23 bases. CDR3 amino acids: CASSLEMFTVGVSTGELFF. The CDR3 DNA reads TGTGCCAGCAGTTTAGAGATGTTCACGGTCGGAGTGAGCACCGGGGAGCTGTTTTTT.

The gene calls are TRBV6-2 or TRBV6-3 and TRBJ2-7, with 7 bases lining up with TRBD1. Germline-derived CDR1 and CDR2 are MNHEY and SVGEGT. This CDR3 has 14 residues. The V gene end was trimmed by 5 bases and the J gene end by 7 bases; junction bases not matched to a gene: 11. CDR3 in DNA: TGTGCCAGCAGTGACCGGGACAGTTACAATGAGCAGTACTTC. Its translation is CASSDRDSYNEQYF.